This TCR beta chain derives from a study of blood T cell repertoires in COVID-19. Whole-study context: Material from acute and convalescent COVID-19 was sourced from the United States, Italy and Spain. Nucleic acid was either cDNA or gDNA, and it came from T cells, B-cell-depleted T cells, or PBMCs.

In the original analysis: Amplification with reference gene primers provided the estimates of nucleated cell counts. Clones were sequenced by immunoSEQ multiplex PCR, and TCRdb holds only the in-frame ones, with some missing. V and J calls and clone size are given by that table; D and trimming were obtained from the DNA. The table has around 78,000 clones, approximately 88% seen once. V dropped 5 bases and J dropped 5 bases, with 12 bases sitting between them. CDR3 length: 13 amino acids. Germline V gene data show CDR1 as SNHLY and CDR2 as FYNNEI. The chain recombines TRBV2 with TRBJ2-5, with D possibly being TRBD1 (5 bases). This clonotype was sampled from a human donor in a cohort sampled during active COVID-19. The specimen sequenced was peripheral blood. CDR3 region: CASSSGKGETQYF. For the CDR3, the DNA is TGTGCCAGCAGTTCAGGGAAGGGCGAGACCCAGTACTTC.